This TCR beta chain was sequenced in a study of T-cell reconstitution after alpha-beta-depleted transplantation in children. Overall study findings and caveats: Reportedly, only several hundred clones from non-depleted graft cells drove alpha-beta T-cell counts at about two months. T-cell counts and diversity at one year following transplant were attributed mainly to newly produced T cells. Surviving recipient T cells and thymic progenitors underlay high day-60 TCRbeta diversity in some patients.

A TCRbeta library incorporating unique molecular identifiers was prepared. Using its own MiXCR run on the PCR reads, TCRdb lists one record per CDR3 protein. Of approximately 300,000 distinct CDR3 sequences in the sample, about 9.4% were seen once. Ten or more counts support this clonotype. Its target is unknown. CDR1 SGHTA and CDR2 FQGTGA come from the germline V gene. The V segment lost 1 base and the J segment 2 bases; nucleotides outside the gene matches: 12. CDR3 length: 18 residues. This chain joins TRBV7-3 and TRBJ2-3; 7 nucleotides align to TRBD1. The sequence was obtained from a boy under three years old with acute myeloid leukemia, due to receive a stem cell transplant. The specimen comprised PBMCs, sampled before TCRalphabeta/CD19-depleted stem cell transplant. The DNA for the CDR3 is TGTGCCAGCAGCTTAAACCCTTTGACAGGGCGCATCACAGATACGCAGTATTTT. It specifies CASSLNPLTGRITDTQYF.